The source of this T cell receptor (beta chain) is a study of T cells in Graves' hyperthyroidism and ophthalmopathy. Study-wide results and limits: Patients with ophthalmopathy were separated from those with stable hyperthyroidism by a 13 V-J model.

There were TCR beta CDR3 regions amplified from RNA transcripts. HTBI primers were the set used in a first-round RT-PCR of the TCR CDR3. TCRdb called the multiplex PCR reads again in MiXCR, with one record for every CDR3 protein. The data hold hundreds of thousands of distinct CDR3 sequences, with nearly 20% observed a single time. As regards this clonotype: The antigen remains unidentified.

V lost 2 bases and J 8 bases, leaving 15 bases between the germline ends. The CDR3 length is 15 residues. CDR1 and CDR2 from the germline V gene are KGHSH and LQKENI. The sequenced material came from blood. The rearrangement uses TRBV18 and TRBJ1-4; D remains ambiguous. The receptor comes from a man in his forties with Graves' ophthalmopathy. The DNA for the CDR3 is TGTGCCAGCTCACCAGGTATGCGGGTCGGAGAAAAACTGTTTTTT. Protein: CASSPGMRVGEKLFF.